The 23 T cell receptor beta chains in this list originate from one sample, sequenced in a study of regulatory T cells in long-lasting Graves disease. According to the study, TCR beta libraries were built with iRepertoire HTBI primers and CDR3-region Arm-PCR. From the multiplex PCR reads, TCRdb called clonotypes with MiXCR, one entry per CDR3 protein. This table holds just over 600,000 distinct CDR3 sequences, about 15% found once. Indicated time point: newly diagnosed GD, antithyroid drugs for less than 3 months. Following extraction of RNA from PBMCs, that RNA was used to make the TCR library. These data also featured in a second study, about T cells in Graves' hyperthyroidism and ophthalmopathy.

Material: peripheral blood mononuclear cells (PBMCs), obtained at new diagnosis, from a patient treated with antithyroid drugs. The receptors shown here come from a woman between 25 and 40 years old with Graves disease.

The genes are TRBV7-9 and TRBJ2-1; D might be TRBD2 (6 bases). Looked up from germline, CDR1 is SEHNR and CDR2 is FQNEAQ (reference sequence). The CDR3 covers 16 residues. The ends were cut back, 2 bases at V and 3 bases at J, with 14 bases in the middle. CDR3 residues: CASSLRWLANYNEQFF. The CDR3 DNA sequence: TGTGCCAGCAGCTTAAGGTGGCTAGCGAACTACAATGAGCAGTTCTTC.

This clonotype was found many times. V is TRBV12-3 or TRBV12-4 and J is TRBJ1-1, with 8 bases fitting TRBD1. This CDR3 comprises 16 residues. V shed 3 bases and J 7 bases; nucleotides not matched to a gene: 13. As DNA, the CDR3 is TGTGCCAGCAGTTTCGCGTCAGGGGGCGAAGCTGGTGAAGCTTTCTTT. Its protein product is CASSFASGGEAGEAFF.

This clonotype has a count of ten or more. This chain connects TRBV3-1 to TRBJ2-1, with D perhaps TRBD1 or TRBD2 (5 bases each). There are 15 residues in the CDR3. Germline CDR1 is LGHDT and CDR2 is YNNKEL (reference sequence). V lost 4 bases and J 0 bases, leaving 10 bases between the germline ends. This CDR3 reads CASSPFGGSYNEQFF. As DNA, the CDR3 is TGTGCCAGCAGCCCGTTTGGGGGCTCCTACAATGAGCAGTTCTTC.

The DNA of the CDR3 is TGCGCCAGCAGCTCAGGCAGCTTCGGGCGGGAGACCCAGTACTTC. Translated: CASSSGSFGRETQYF. The V gene is TRBV5-1, the J gene TRBJ2-5; unclear D gene. Trimming shortened V by 3 bases and J by 5 bases, and 17 bases separated the two germline ends. The germline CDR1 and CDR2 sequences are SGHRS and YFSETQ. CDR3 length: 15 amino acids.

The J gene is TRBJ1-1, the V gene TRBV15; 7 bases agree with TRBD1. CDR1 and CDR2 (germline): LNHNV, YYDKDF (reference sequence). Germline trimming cut 1 base from V and 0 bases from J; bases unmatched to any gene: 2. The CDR3 has 15 amino acids. The CDR3 spells CATSRATGMNTEAFF. In DNA, the CDR3 is TGTGCCACCAGCAGAGCGACAGGGATGAACACTGAAGCTTTCTTT.

On this clonotype itself: A much more abundant neighbour one base away suggests this may be a read error. The V call is TRBV6-2 or TRBV6-3, the J call TRBJ1-2; 7 nucleotides match TRBD1. This CDR3 spans 14 amino acids. Germline V gene lookup returns CDR1 MNHEY and CDR2 SVGEGT. The CDR3 nucleotides read TGTGCCAGCAGTGAAGTTGGACAGGCGGATGGCTGCACCTTC. Its protein product is CASSEVGQADGCTF.

This clonotype was counted only a few times. The chain combines TRBV19 with TRBJ1-5; D gene unclear. Germline assignment: CDR1 LNHDA and CDR2 SQIVND (reference sequence). Trimming cost V 6 bases and J 1 base, with 7 bases left between them. The CDR3 runs 13 residues. CDR3 coding DNA: TGTGCCAGTAGACATAGGAGCAATCAGCCCCAGCATTTT. This translates into CASRHRSNQPQHF.

At least ten counts were recorded for this clonotype. J is TRBJ1-5 and V is TRBV19; D may be TRBD1 (6 bases). Per the germline V gene, CDR1 is LNHDA and CDR2 is SQIVND (reference sequence). The CDR3 extends over 15 amino acids. V lost 6 bases and J lost 6, with 18 bases in between. The CDR3 DNA reads as TGTGCCAGTAGCCCCTGGGGGCAGGGGCGTCAGCCCCAGCATTTT. As protein: CASSPWGQGRQPQHF.

This clonotype appeared many times. The chain employs TRBV28 and TRBJ1-4; D is uncertain. V was shortened by 4 bases and J by 2 bases, with 8 bases between the two germline ends. Germline lookup yields CDR1 MDHEN and CDR2 SYDVKM. The CDR3 is made up of 14 amino acids. The CDR3 spells CASSYSDTNEKLFF. CDR3 bases: TGTGCCAGCAGTTATTCCGATACTAATGAAAAACTGTTTTTT.

This clonotype was observed many times. The junction differs from germline at one of its ends, possibly a read error. The J gene is TRBJ2-5, the V gene TRBV5-1; D gene ambiguous. This CDR3 region has 11 residues. Per germline, CDR1 SGHRS and CDR2 YFSETQ. CDR3 sequence (DNA): TGTGCCAGCAGCTTGGAAGAGACCCAGTACTTC. Its translation: CASSLEETQYF.

This clonotype was found many times. The chain uses TRBV20-1 and TRBJ1-2; 9 bases match TRBD1. Trimming at V came to 6 bases and at J to 6 bases, leaving 8 bases not matched to a gene. Germline V gives CDR1 DFQATT, CDR2 SNEGSKA (reference sequence). The CDR3 is 13 amino acids. For the CDR3, the DNA is TGCAGTGCCCGGGACAGGGAAGCAAATGGCTACACCTTC. Translated, it gives CSARDREANGYTF.

This clonotype was counted only a few times. The chain has TRBV20-1 and TRBJ2-7; the match to TRBD2 covers 9 bases. The length of the CDR3 is 16 residues. J lost 0 bases, V lost 6 bases, and 12 bases had no gene match. CDR1 and CDR2 (germline): DFQATT, SNEGSKA (reference sequence). The CDR3 region is CSADTSGRPRSYEQYF. The CDR3 DNA follows: TGCAGTGCAGATACTAGCGGGCGACCTCGCTCCTACGAGCAGTACTTC.

The chain uses TRBV16 and TRBJ2-1; D gene unclear. Germline V gives CDR1 KGHSY, CDR2 FQNENV. The ends were cut back, 1 base at V and 6 bases at J, with 13 bases in the middle. The CDR3 extends over 15 amino acids. The DNA for the CDR3 is TGTGCCAGCAGCCAATTGAGTCTGCCTCCCAATGAGCAGTTCTTC. Residues: CASSQLSLPPNEQFF.

The CDR3 DNA reads TGTGCCAGCAGTTTATTCGGACAGGGGTCCAATGAGCAGTTCTTC. Translation gives CASSLFGQGSNEQFF. The chain is built from TRBV27 and TRBJ2-1; 9 positions match TRBD1. Trimming cost V 1 base and J 6 bases; bases outside gene matches: 4. This CDR3 has 15 amino acids. CDR1 is MNHEY and CDR2 is SMNVEV in the germline V gene (reference sequence).

The sample holds many counts of this clonotype. One end of the junction varies from germline; a read error may be responsible. The gene calls are TRBV5-1 and TRBJ2-3; TRBD1 matches at 12 bases. Looked up from germline, CDR1 is SGHRS and CDR2 is YFSETQ. The CDR3 extends over 17 amino acids. CDR3 bases: TGTGCCAGCAGCTTGGCCCCGGGACAGGGGGCTATAGATACGCAGTATTTT. Translating gives CASSLAPGQGAIDTQYF.

This clonotype was recorded many times. This chain links TRBV6-1 with TRBJ2-2; the match to TRBD2 covers 7 bases. Germline V gene data show CDR1 as MNHNS and CDR2 as SASEGT. The trim removed 5 bases at V and 2 bases at J, leaving 8 bases unmatched. The CDR3 has 16 amino acids. The CDR3 DNA is TGTGCCAGCAGTAGGACTAGGGGCCTAAACACCGGGGAGCTGTTTTTT. It is translated as CASSRTRGLNTGELFF.

This clonotype occurred a few times. The gene calls are TRBV28 and TRBJ2-6, with D perhaps matching TRBD1 (5 bases). With 10 bases removed from V and 0 bases from J, the gap between germline ends came to 16 bases. CDR3 length: 16 residues. CDR1 is MDHEN, CDR2 SYDVKM, per germline. The CDR3 region is CATLRSDSSGANVLTF. The CDR3 nucleotides read TGTGCCACCCTACGGTCAGACAGCTCTGGGGCCAACGTCCTGACTTTC.

This sequence joins TRBV11-3 and TRBJ2-7; possibly TRBD2 for D (6 bases). The germline CDR1 and CDR2 sequences are SGHNT and YENEEA. The ends were cut back, 5 bases at V and 5 bases at J, with 13 bases in the middle. The CDR3 is 13 amino acids. The CDR3 DNA is TGTGCCAGCAGCGATACCTGGGGGGACGAGCAGTACTTC. Protein sequence: CASSDTWGDEQYF.

This clonotype was detected ten times or more. The rearrangement joins TRBV12-3 or TRBV12-4 to TRBJ2-3, with 10 bases aligning to TRBD1. The CDR3 loop spans 16 amino acids. J lost 5 bases, V lost 3 bases, and 8 bases had no gene match. This CDR3 reads CASSLPGTGAVDTQYF. DNA of the CDR3: TGTGCCAGCAGTTTGCCCGGGACAGGGGCTGTAGATACGCAGTATTTT.

As regards this clonotype: It may be a read error: a sequence one base away is much more abundant. The chain links TRBV10-3 to TRBJ1-2; 7 nucleotides agree with TRBD1. Germline values: CDR1 ENHRY, CDR2 SYGVKD. Losses at the gene ends were 10 bases for V and 7 bases for J; bases not matched to a gene: 9. The CDR3 is made up of 12 amino acids. This CDR3 is CASSGQSCGYTF. The CDR3 coding sequence is TGTGCCAGCTCGGGACAGAGCTGTGGCTACACCTTC.

The J gene is TRBJ1-2, the V gene TRBV28; D unresolved. CDR3 length equals 14 residues. Germline V gives CDR1 MDHEN, CDR2 SYDVKM. V dropped 7 bases and J dropped 0 bases, with 12 bases sitting between them. CDR3: CASKTQPSNYGYTF. For the CDR3, the DNA is TGTGCCAGCAAAACACAGCCATCTAACTATGGCTACACCTTC.

Comment on this clonotype: The junction does not match germline at one end; this may be a read error. This rearrangement joins TRBV27 to TRBJ2-3, with 11 positions matching TRBD2. CDR3 length equals 15 residues. Germline CDR1 is MNHEY and CDR2 is SMNVEV (reference sequence). DNA of the CDR3: TGTGCCAGCAGTTTAAGTAGCGGGAGGGCAGGGACGCAGCACTTT. Translation: CASSLSSGRAGTQHF.

This clonotype has only a few counts. The CDR3 spells CSAPSGRAGVEETQYF. DNA for the CDR3: TGCAGTGCTCCTAGCGGGAGGGCCGGGGTGGAAGAGACCCAGTACTTC. This chain uses TRBV20-1 with TRBJ2-5; 12 positions agree with TRBD2. V shed 5 bases, J shed 3 bases, and the junction held 10 bases outside the gene matches. The CDR3 is 16 residues long. The germline V gene has CDR1 DFQATT and CDR2 SNEGSKA (reference sequence).